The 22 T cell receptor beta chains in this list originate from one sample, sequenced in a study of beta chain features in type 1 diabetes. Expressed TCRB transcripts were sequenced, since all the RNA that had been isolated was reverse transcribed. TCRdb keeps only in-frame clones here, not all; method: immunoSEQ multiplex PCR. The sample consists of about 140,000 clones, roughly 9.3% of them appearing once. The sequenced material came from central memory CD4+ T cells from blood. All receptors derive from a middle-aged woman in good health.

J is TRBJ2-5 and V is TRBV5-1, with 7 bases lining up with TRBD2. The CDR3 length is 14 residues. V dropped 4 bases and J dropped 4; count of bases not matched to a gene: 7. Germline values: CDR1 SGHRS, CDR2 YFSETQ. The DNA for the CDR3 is TGCGCCAGCAGCCCAGGACTAGACGGAGAGACCCAGTACTTC. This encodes CASSPGLDGETQYF.

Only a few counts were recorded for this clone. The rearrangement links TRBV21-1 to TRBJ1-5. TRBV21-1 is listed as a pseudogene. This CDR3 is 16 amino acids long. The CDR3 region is CASSKGTGGHNQPQHF. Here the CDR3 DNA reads TGTGCCAGCAGCAAAGGGACGGGGGGTCACAATCAGCCCCAGCATTTT.

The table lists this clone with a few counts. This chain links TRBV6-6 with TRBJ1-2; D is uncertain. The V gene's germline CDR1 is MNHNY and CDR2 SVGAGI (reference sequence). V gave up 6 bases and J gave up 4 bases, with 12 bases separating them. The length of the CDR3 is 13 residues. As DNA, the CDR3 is TGTGCCAGCAGAGTCGGGGAGGGCTATGGCTACACCTTC. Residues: CASRVGEGYGYTF.

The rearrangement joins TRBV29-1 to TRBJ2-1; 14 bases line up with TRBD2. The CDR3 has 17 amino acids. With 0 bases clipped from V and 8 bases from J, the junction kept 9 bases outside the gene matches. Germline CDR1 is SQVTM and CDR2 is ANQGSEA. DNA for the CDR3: TGCAGCGTTGAAGACGGACTAGCGGGGGGCCGGGGCGATGAGCAGTTCTTC. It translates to CSVEDGLAGGRGDEQFF.

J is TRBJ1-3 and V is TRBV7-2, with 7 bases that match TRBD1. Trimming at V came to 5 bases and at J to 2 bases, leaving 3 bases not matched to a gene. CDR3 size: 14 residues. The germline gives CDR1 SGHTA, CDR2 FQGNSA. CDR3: CASSIDRAGNTIYF. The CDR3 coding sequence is TGTGCCAGCAGCATTGACAGGGCTGGAAACACCATATATTTT.

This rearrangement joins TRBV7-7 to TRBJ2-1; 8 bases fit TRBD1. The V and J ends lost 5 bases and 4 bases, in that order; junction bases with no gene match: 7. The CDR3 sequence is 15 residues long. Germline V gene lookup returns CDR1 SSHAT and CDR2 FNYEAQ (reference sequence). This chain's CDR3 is CASSPQGASYNEQFF. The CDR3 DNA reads TGTGCCAGCAGCCCCCAGGGGGCATCATACAATGAGCAGTTCTTC.

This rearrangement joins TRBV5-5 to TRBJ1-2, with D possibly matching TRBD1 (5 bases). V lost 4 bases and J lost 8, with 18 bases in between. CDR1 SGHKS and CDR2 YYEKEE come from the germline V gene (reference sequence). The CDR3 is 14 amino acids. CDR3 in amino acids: CASSQLGGYGGYTF. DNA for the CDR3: TGTGCCAGCAGCCAACTCGGGGGGTATGGCGGCTACACCTTC.

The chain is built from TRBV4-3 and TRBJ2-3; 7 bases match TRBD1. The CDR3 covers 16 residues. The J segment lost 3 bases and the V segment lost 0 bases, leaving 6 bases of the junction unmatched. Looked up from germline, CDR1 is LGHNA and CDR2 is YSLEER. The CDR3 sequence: CASSQESGTVTDTQYF. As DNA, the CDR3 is TGCGCCAGCAGCCAAGAGTCCGGGACAGTAACAGATACGCAGTATTTT.

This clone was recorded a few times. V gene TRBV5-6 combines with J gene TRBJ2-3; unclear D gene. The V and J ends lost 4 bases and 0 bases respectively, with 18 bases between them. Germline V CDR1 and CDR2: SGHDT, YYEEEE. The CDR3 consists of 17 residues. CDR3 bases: TGTGCCAGCAGCCCCGACCCGGGTGATGCTAGCACAGATACGCAGTATTTT. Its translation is CASSPDPGDASTDTQYF. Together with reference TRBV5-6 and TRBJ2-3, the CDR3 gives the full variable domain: DAGVTQSPTHLIKTRGQQVTLRCSPKSGHDTVSWYQQALGQGPQFIFQYYEEEERQRGNFPDRFSGHQFPNYSSELNVNALLLGDSALYLCASSPDPGDASTDTQYFGPGTRLTVL.

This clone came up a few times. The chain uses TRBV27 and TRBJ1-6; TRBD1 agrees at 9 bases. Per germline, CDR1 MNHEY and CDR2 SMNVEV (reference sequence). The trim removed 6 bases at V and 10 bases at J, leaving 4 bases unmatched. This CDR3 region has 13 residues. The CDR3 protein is CASSGTGRSPLHF. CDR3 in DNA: TGTGCCAGCAGCGGGACAGGGCGCTCACCCCTCCACTTT.

CDR3 protein: CASSWTVNQPQHF. The CDR3, as DNA: TGTGCCAGCAGCTGGACAGTTAATCAGCCCCAGCATTTT. The chain joins TRBV7-2 to TRBJ1-5, with TRBD1 as a possible D gene (6 bases). Trimming took 4 bases from V and 4 from J, leaving 8 bases between them. From germline, CDR1 is SGHTA and CDR2 FQGNSA. The CDR3 loop spans 13 amino acids.

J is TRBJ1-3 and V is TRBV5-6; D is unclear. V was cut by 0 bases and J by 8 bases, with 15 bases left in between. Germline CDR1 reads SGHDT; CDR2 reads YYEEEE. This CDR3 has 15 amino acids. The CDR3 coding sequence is TGTGCCAGCAGCTTGGGGCCGCAGGCAGAATACACCATATATTTT. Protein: CASSLGPQAEYTIYF.

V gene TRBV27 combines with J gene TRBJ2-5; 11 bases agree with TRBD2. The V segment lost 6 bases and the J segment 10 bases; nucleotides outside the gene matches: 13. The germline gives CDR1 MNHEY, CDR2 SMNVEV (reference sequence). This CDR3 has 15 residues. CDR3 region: CASRTSGATMGSQYF. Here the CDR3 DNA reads TGTGCCAGCAGGACTAGCGGGGCTACCATGGGGAGCCAGTACTTC.

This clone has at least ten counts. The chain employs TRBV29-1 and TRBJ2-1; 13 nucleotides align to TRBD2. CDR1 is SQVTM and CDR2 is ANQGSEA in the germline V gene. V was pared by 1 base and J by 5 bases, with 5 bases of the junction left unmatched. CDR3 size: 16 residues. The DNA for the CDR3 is TGCAGCGTTGAAGGTGGACTAGCGGGGGAGGACAATGAGCAGTTCTTC. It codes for CSVEGGLAGEDNEQFF.

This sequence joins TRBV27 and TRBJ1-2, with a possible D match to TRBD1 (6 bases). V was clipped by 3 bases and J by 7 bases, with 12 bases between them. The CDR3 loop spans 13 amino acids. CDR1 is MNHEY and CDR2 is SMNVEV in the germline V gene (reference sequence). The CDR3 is CASSFTRGIGYTF. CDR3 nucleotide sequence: TGTGCCAGCAGTTTTACCAGGGGCATTGGCTACACCTTC.

The CDR3 region is CASSIRSRGPGGLSNYGYTF. CDR3 DNA sequence: TGTGCCAGTAGTATAAGGTCGCGGGGCCCAGGGGGCCTTTCTAACTATGGCTACACCTTC. The chain employs TRBV19 and TRBJ1-2; 8 nucleotides line up with TRBD1. Germline trimming cut 2 bases from V and 0 bases from J; bases unmatched to any gene: 17. The germline V gene encodes CDR1 LNHDA and CDR2 SQIVND (reference sequence). CDR3 length: 20 amino acids.

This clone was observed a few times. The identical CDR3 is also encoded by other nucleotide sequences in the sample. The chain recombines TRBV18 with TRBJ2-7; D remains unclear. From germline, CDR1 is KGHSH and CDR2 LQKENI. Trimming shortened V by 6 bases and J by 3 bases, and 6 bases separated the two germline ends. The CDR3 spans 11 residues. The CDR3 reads CASSPNYEQYF. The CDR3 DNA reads TGTGCCAGCTCTCCTAACTACGAGCAGTACTTC. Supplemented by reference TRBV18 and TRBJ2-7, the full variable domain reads NAGVMQNPRHLVRRRGQEARLRCSPMKGHSHVYWYRQLPEEGLKFMVYLQKENIIDESGMPKERFSAEFPKEGPSILRIQQVVRGDSAAYFCASSPNYEQYFGPGTRLTVT.

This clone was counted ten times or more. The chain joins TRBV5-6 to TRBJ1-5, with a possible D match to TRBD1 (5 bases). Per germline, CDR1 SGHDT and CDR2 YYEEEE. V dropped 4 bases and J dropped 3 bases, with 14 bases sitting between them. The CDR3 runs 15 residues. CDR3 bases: TGTGCCAGCAGCCGCAGGGTTGGGGACAATCAGCCCCAGCATTTT. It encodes CASSRRVGDNQPQHF.

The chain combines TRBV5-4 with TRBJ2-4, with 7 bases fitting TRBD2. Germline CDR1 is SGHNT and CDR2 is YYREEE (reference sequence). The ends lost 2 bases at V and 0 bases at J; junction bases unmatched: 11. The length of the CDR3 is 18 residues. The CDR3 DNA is TGTGCCAGCAGCTTAAGGCTAGCGGCTGGCCTAGCCAAAAACATTCAGTACTTC. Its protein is CASSLRLAAGLAKNIQYF.

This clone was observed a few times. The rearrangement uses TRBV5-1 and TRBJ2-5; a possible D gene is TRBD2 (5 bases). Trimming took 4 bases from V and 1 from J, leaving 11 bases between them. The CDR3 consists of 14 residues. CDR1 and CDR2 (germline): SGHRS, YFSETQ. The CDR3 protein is CASSRGAFQETQYF. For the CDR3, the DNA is TGCGCCAGCAGCCGGGGAGCTTTCCAAGAGACCCAGTACTTC.

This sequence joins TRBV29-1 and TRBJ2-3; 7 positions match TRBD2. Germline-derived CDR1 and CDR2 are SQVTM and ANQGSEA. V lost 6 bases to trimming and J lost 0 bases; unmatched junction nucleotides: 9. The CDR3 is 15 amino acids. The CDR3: CSVKGTTLSTDTQYF. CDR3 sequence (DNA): TGCAGCGTCAAAGGGACTACCCTTAGCACAGATACGCAGTATTTT.

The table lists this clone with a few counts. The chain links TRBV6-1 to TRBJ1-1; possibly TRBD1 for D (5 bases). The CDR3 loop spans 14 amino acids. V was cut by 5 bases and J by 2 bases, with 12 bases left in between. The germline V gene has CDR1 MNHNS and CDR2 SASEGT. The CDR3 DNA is TGTGCCAGCAGTAAAAATACAGGAAACACTGAAGCTTTCTTT. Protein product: CASSKNTGNTEAFF.